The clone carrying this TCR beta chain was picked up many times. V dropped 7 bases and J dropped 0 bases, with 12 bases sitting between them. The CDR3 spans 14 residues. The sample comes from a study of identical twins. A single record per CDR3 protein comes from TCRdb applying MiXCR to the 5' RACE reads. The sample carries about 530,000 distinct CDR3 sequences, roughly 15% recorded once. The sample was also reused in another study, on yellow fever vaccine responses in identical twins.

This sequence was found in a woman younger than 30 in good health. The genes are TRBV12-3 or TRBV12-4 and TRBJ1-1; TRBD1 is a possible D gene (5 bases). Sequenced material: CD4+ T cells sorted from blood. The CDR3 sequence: CASTRQILNTEAFF. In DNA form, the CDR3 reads TGTGCCAGCACTAGACAGATTTTGAACACTGAAGCTTTCTTT.